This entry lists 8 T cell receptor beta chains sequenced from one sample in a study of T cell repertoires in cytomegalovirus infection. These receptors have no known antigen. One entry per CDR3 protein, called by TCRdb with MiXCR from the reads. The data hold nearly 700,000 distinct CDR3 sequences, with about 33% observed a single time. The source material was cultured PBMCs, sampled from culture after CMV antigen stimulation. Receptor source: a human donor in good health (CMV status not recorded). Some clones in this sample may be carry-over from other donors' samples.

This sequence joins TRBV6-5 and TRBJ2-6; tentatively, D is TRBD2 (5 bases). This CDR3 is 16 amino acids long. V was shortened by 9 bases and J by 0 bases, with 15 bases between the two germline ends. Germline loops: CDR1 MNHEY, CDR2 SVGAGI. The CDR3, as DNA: TGTGCCAGTATGCCGGGGTCCTACTCTGGGGCCAACGTCCTGACTTTC. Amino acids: CASMPGSYSGANVLTF.

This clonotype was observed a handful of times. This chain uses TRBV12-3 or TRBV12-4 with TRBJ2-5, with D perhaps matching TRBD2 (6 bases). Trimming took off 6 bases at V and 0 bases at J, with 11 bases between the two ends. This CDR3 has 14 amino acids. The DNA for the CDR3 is TGTGCCAGCAGGCGGGGTTTTGACCAAGAGACCCAGTACTTC. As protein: CASRRGFDQETQYF.

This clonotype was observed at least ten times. CDR3 in DNA: TGTGCCAGCAGCTTGGGCAGGGCGAACACTGAAGCTTTCTTT. Translated, it gives CASSLGRANTEAFF. J is TRBJ1-1 and V is TRBV7-8; tentatively, D is TRBD1 (5 bases). The CDR3 consists of 14 residues. Trimming shortened V by 3 bases and J by 1 base, and 9 bases separated the two germline ends. Germline values: CDR1 SGHVS, CDR2 FQNEAQ.

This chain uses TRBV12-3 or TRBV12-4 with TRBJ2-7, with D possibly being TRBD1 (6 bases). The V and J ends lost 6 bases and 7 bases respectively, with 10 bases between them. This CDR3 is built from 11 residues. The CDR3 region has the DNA TGTGCCAGCAGACAGGGTAGAGAGCAGTACTTC. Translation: CASRQGREQYF.

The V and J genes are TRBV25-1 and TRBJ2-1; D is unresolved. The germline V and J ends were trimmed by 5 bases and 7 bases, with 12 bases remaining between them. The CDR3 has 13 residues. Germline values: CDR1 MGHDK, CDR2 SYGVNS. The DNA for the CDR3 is TGTGCCAGCAGTCCCCCCGTGTTGAATGAGCAGTTCTTC. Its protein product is CASSPPVLNEQFF. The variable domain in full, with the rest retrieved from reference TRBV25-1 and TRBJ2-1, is EADIYQTPRYLVIGTGKKITLECSQTMGHDKMYWYQQDPGMELHLIHYSYGVNSTEKGDLSSESTVSRIRTEHFPLTLESARPSHTSQYLCASSPPVLNEQFFGPGTRLTVL.

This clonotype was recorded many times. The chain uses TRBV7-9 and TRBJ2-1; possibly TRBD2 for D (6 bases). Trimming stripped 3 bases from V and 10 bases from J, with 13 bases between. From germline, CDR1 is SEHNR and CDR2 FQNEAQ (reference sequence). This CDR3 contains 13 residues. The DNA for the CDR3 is TGTGCCAGCAGCTTTTCCCAGGGAGGCGAGCAGTTCTTC. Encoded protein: CASSFSQGGEQFF.

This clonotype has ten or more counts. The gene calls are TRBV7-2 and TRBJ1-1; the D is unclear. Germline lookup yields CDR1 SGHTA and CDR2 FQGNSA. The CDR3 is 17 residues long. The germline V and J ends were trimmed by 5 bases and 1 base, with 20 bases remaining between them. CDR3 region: CASSRPPDPSGNTEAFF. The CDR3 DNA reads TGTGCCAGCAGCCGACCACCGGACCCGAGCGGGAACACTGAAGCTTTCTTT.

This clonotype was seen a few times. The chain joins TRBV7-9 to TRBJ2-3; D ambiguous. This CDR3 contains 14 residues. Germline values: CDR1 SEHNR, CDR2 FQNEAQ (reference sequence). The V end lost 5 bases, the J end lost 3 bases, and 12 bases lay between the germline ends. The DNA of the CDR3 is TGTGCCAGCAGCCCAATAGGTTGGACAGATACGCAGTATTTT. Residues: CASSPIGWTDTQYF.